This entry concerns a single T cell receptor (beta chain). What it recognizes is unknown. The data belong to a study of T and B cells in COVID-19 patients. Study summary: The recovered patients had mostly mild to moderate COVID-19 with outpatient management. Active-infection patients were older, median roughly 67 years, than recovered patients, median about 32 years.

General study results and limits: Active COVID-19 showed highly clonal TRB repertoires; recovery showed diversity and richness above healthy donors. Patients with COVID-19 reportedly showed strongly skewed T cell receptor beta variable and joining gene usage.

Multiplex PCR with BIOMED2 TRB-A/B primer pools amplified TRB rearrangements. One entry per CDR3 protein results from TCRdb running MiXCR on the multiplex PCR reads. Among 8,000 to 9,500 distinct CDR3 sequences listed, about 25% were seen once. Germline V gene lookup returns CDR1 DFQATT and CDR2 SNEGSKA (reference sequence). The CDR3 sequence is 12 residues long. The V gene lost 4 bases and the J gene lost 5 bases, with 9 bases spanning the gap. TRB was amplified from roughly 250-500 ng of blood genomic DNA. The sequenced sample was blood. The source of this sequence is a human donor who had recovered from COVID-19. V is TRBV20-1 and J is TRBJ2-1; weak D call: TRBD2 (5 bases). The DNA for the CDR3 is TGCAGTGCTACTGAGGGTGACAATGAGCAGTTCTTC. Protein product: CSATEGDNEQFF.